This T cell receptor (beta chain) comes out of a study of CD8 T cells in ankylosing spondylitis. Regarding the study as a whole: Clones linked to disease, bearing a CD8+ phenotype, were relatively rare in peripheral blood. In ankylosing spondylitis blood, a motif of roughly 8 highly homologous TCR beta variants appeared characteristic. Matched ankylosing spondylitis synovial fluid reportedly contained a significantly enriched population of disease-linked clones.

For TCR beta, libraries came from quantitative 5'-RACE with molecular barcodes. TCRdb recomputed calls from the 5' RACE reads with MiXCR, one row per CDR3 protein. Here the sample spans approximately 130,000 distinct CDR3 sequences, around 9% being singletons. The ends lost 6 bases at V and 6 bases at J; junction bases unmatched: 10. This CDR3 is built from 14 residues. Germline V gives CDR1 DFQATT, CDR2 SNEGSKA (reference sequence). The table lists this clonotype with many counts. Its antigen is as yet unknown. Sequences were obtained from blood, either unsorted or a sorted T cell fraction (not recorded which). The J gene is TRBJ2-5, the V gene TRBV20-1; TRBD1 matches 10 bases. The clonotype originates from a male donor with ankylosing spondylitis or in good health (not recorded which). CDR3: CSAEMTGGLKTQYF. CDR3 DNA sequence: TGCAGTGCAGAAATGACAGGGGGCTTGAAGACCCAGTACTTC.